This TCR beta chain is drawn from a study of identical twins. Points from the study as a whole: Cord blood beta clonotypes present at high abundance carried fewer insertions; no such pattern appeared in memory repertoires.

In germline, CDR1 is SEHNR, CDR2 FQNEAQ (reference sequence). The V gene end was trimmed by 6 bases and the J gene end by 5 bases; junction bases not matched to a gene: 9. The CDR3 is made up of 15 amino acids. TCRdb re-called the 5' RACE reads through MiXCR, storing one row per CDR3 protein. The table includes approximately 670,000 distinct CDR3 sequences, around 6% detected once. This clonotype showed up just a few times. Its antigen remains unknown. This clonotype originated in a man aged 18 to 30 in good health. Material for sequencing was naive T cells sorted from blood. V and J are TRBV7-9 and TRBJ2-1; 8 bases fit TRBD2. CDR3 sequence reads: CASSSGGVNNNEQFF. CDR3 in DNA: TGTGCCAGCAGTTCCGGGGGGGTCAACAACAATGAGCAGTTCTTC.